Below are 9 T cell receptor beta chains sequenced from a single sample in a study of early T cells in non-severe SARS-CoV-2 infection. TCRdb called the 5' RACE reads again in MiXCR, with one record for every CDR3 protein. The repertoire has tens of thousands of distinct CDR3 sequences, more than 12% of them found once; the top ten carry under 4%. The sample consisted of whole blood. These receptors were taken from an adult who was a healthcare worker with PCR-confirmed SARS-CoV-2 infection or an uninfected control (not recorded which).

V gene TRBV6-6 combines with J gene TRBJ2-1; D call uncertain. The V end lost 2 bases, the J end lost 1 base, and 6 bases lay between the germline ends. CDR1 and CDR2 (germline): MNHNY, SVGAGI (reference sequence). This CDR3 has 14 residues. Here the CDR3 reads CASSYIGSYNEQFF. DNA for the CDR3: TGTGCCAGCAGTTACATCGGGTCCTACAATGAGCAGTTCTTC.

V usage is TRBV7-8 and J usage is TRBJ2-7; D is undetermined. This CDR3 contains 16 residues. The germline gives CDR1 SGHVS, CDR2 FQNEAQ. V was trimmed by 0 bases and J by 0 bases, leaving 12 bases between them. The CDR3, as DNA: TGTGCCAGCAGCTTAGCGAGCGTACTGGGCTCCTACGAGCAGTACTTC. It yields the protein CASSLASVLGSYEQYF.

Points on this clonotype: The junction departs from the called germline gene at one end, perhaps through a read error. The CDR3 DNA follows: TGCAGCGTTGAAGATCGTGAGGACAGGGAGTTACACTTC. Protein product: CSVEDREDRELHF. The rearrangement links TRBV29-1 to TRBJ2-7; 8 bases are a match to TRBD1. CDR3 size: 13 residues. From germline, CDR1 is SQVTM and CDR2 ANQGSEA.

The chain joins TRBV19 to TRBJ2-2; possibly TRBD1 or TRBD2 for D (5 bases each). Trimming took off 4 bases at V and 2 bases at J, with 14 bases between the two ends. The CDR3 has 16 amino acids. Germline CDR1 LNHDA, CDR2 SQIVND (reference sequence). The DNA for the CDR3 is TGTGCCAGTAGTACAAGATTGGGGGTTAACACCGGGGAGCTGTTTTTT. Protein sequence: CASSTRLGVNTGELFF.

This clonotype was detected a few times. The chain uses TRBV19 and TRBJ2-2; D gene uncertain. The V gene's germline CDR1 is LNHDA and CDR2 SQIVND (reference sequence). The CDR3 consists of 11 residues. V was trimmed by 10 bases and J by 6 bases, leaving 9 bases between them. The DNA for the CDR3 is TGTGCCACCCACACAGCCGGGGAGCTGTTTTTT. Translated: CATHTAGELFF.

This rearrangement joins TRBV12-3 or TRBV12-4 to TRBJ1-5; D not certain. The CDR3 covers 14 residues. The V gene lost 3 bases and the J gene lost 9 bases, with 15 bases spanning the gap. As DNA, the CDR3 is TGTGCCAGCAGTTTTAGAGGGAACGGATGGCCCCAGCATTTT. It yields the protein CASSFRGNGWPQHF.

This clonotype was counted many times. CDR3 protein: CASSLGLGTSGYEQYF. The CDR3 DNA sequence: TGCGCCAGCAGCTTGGGTCTCGGGACTAGCGGATACGAGCAGTACTTC. The genes are TRBV5-1 and TRBJ2-7; TRBD2 agrees at 11 bases. The junction had 6 bases not matched to a gene; V was cut back by 0 bases and J by 4 bases. The CDR3 runs to 16 residues. From germline, CDR1 is SGHRS and CDR2 YFSETQ.

This rearrangement joins TRBV29-1 to TRBJ1-1; 11 nucleotides line up with TRBD1. The V gene's germline CDR1 is SQVTM and CDR2 ANQGSEA. CDR3 size: 13 residues. Trimming cost V 8 bases and J 5 bases; bases outside gene matches: 7. CDR3 nucleotides: TGCAGCACCTGGGACAGGGGGGGTACTGAAGCTTTCTTT. This codes for CSTWDRGGTEAFF. The full variable domain, rest sourced from reference TRBV29-1 and TRBJ1-1, is SAVISQKPSRDICQRGTSLTIQCQVDSQVTMMFWYRQQPGQSLTLIATANQGSEATYESGFVIDKFPISRPNLTFSTLTVSNMSPEDSSIYLCSTWDRGGTEAFFGQGTRLTVV.

This chain uses TRBV11-2 with TRBJ2-3, with TRBD2 matching over 11 bases. CDR1 is SGHAT, CDR2 FQNNGV, per germline. CDR3 size: 15 residues. V lost 5 bases, J lost 4 bases, and 5 bases stayed unmatched. In DNA form, the CDR3 reads TGTGCCAGCAGCCCCCTAGCGGGGGGCGCAGATACGCAGTATTTT. Translation: CASSPLAGGADTQYF.